This T cell receptor beta chain was identified in a study of blood T cell repertoires in COVID-19. Overall study: The United States, Italy and Spain were the sources of the acute and convalescent COVID-19 samples. The analysed material was cDNA or gDNA that came from T cells, B-cell-depleted T cells, or PBMCs.

How the authors handled the data: Counts of nucleated cells, estimated from reference gene primer amplification, were obtained. Measured with immunoSEQ multiplex PCR; TCRdb has only the in-frame clones, and not every one. For V, J and clone size, that table is used; D and trimming come from the DNA. The table includes tens of thousands of clones, approximately 82% detected once. Germline CDR1 is LNHDA and CDR2 is SQIVND (reference sequence). Trimming took 4 bases from V and 5 from J, leaving 17 bases between them. The CDR3 consists of 15 residues. The genes are TRBV19 and TRBJ2-5; TRBD1 might be the D (6 bases). Sequencing used peripheral blood. The TCR was taken from a human donor in a cohort sampled during active COVID-19. For the CDR3, the DNA is TGTGCCAGTAGTACCCGGACAGCAGGTGGGGAGACCCAGTACTTC. It codes for CASSTRTAGGETQYF.